Below are 24 T cell receptor beta chains sequenced from a single sample in a study of blood T cell repertoires in COVID-19. TCRdb keeps only in-frame clones here, not all; method: immunoSEQ multiplex PCR. Of tens of thousands of clones listed, around 85% are singletons. The sample consisted of peripheral blood. The source is a man aged 35 to 55 with COVID-19, enrolled during active disease.

The rearrangement links TRBV3-1 (or the pseudogene TRBV3-2) to TRBJ2-1; maybe TRBD2 (7 bases). CDR1 is LGHDT, CDR2 YNNKEL, per germline (reference sequence). This CDR3 has 15 residues. V shed 4 bases and J shed 5 bases, with 15 bases lying between them. The DNA for the CDR3 is TGTGCCAGCAGCCCAGCTGGGGGGGCCAACAATGAGCAGTTCTTC. It yields the protein CASSPAGGANNEQFF.

This chain joins TRBV6-4 and TRBJ2-7, with TRBD1 identical over 10 bases. Germline V gives CDR1 MRHNA, CDR2 SNTAGT. V lost 11 bases, J lost 0 bases, and 10 bases stayed unmatched. The CDR3 extends over 15 amino acids. The CDR3 DNA follows: TGTGCCCATATCCCGGGACAGGGGTTCTCCTACGAGCAGTACTTC. It specifies CAHIPGQGFSYEQYF.

The chain uses TRBV4-2 and TRBJ2-5; 9 bases match TRBD2. The V and J ends lost 0 bases and 4 bases, in that order; junction bases with no gene match: 6. Looked up from germline, CDR1 is LGHNA and CDR2 is YNFKEQ. This CDR3 has 16 residues. The CDR3 sequence is CASSQEGPRGGETQYF. The CDR3 region has the DNA TGTGCCAGCAGCCAAGAAGGGCCGCGGGGGGGAGAGACCCAGTACTTC.

This chain connects TRBV29-1 to TRBJ2-3; no reliable D call. This CDR3 is 13 amino acids long. The V end lost 4 bases, the J end lost 0 bases, and 8 bases lay between the germline ends. Per germline, CDR1 SQVTM and CDR2 ANQGSEA. The chain's CDR3 is CSVAVSSTDTQYF. In nucleotides, the CDR3 is TGCAGCGTTGCGGTCTCTAGCACAGATACGCAGTATTTT.

The chain links TRBV9 to TRBJ1-6; a possible D gene is TRBD1 (6 bases). Germline loops: CDR1 SGDLS, CDR2 YYNGEE. V was cut by 0 bases and J by 4 bases, with 8 bases left in between. CDR3 size: 15 residues. CDR3 in DNA: TGTGCCAGCAGCGTAGCTCAGGGGTATAATTCACCCCTCCACTTT. Its translation is CASSVAQGYNSPLHF.

The rearrangement links TRBV15 to TRBJ1-2, with TRBD1 as a possible D gene (6 bases). Trimming took 0 bases from V and 4 from J, leaving 15 bases between them. CDR1 and CDR2 from the germline V gene are LNHNV and YYDKDF (reference sequence). This CDR3 comprises 16 residues. CDR3 protein: CATSRDRGGQSYGYTF. The DNA for the CDR3 is TGTGCCACCAGCAGAGATCGGGGGGGGCAAAGCTATGGCTACACCTTC.

The chain combines TRBV30 with TRBJ1-1; D remains ambiguous. Trimming stripped 8 bases from V and 0 bases from J, with 16 bases between. The germline gives CDR1 GTSNPN, CDR2 SVGIG (reference sequence). The CDR3 is made up of 14 amino acids. DNA for the CDR3: TGTGCCGGAGGTCTAAAAGTGATGAACACTGAAGCTTTCTTT. Translating gives CAGGLKVMNTEAFF.

The chain couples TRBV5-1 to TRBJ2-2; 9 positions agree with TRBD1. The CDR3 has 15 residues. V shed 3 bases and J 7 bases; nucleotides not matched to a gene: 7. Germline V lookup: CDR1 SGHRS, CDR2 YFSETQ. The CDR3 sequence is CASSYGQGSFGELFF. The CDR3 DNA is TGCGCCAGCAGCTACGGACAGGGGTCTTTCGGGGAGCTGTTTTTT.

The genes are TRBV4-1 and TRBJ1-4, with TRBD1 matching 8 bases. V dropped 3 bases and J dropped 3; count of bases not matched to a gene: 3. In germline, CDR1 is MGHRA, CDR2 YSYEKL. The CDR3 loop spans 15 amino acids. CDR3 coding DNA: TGCGCCAGCAGCCATCAGACAGGGGCTAATGAAAAACTGTTTTTT. Translation: CASSHQTGANEKLFF.

The chain couples TRBV19 to TRBJ2-7; 12 bases are a match to TRBD2. Germline V gene sequence: CDR1 LNHDA, CDR2 SQIVND (reference sequence). CDR3 length: 15 residues. The V and J ends lost 5 bases and 5 bases, in that order; junction bases with no gene match: 7. In nucleotides, the CDR3 is TGTGCCAGTAGTCCCCGACTAGCGGGGGCGGACGAGCAGTACTTC. This encodes CASSPRLAGADEQYF.

The genes are TRBV5-6 and TRBJ1-1; no reliable D call. Germline CDR1 reads SGHDT; CDR2 reads YYEEEE. V was shortened by 2 bases and J by 1 base, with 6 bases between the two germline ends. This CDR3 spans 13 amino acids. DNA for the CDR3: TGTGCCAGCAGCTTTCGGGAGAACACTGAAGCTTTCTTT. It encodes CASSFRENTEAFF.

The chain joins TRBV5-4 to TRBJ2-3, with 8 nucleotides matching TRBD2. The J segment lost 4 bases and the V segment lost 0 bases, leaving 7 bases of the junction unmatched. Germline V gives CDR1 SGHNT, CDR2 YYREEE (reference sequence). This CDR3 spans 16 amino acids. As DNA, the CDR3 is TGTGCCAGCAGCTTGGGAGGCGGGGGGACCTCAGATACGCAGTATTTT. It codes for CASSLGGGGTSDTQYF.

This chain links TRBV5-1 with TRBJ2-7; 8 nucleotides agree with TRBD1. The CDR3 is 15 amino acids. Germline CDR1 SGHRS, CDR2 YFSETQ. V dropped 4 bases and J dropped 3; count of bases not matched to a gene: 9. The CDR3 reads CASSPTGQDLYEQYF. The CDR3 bases are TGCGCCAGCAGCCCAACGGGACAGGACCTCTACGAGCAGTACTTC.

The chain has TRBV10-3 and TRBJ2-7; 7 nucleotides match TRBD2. V shed 1 base, J shed 2 bases, and the junction held 2 bases outside the gene matches. Looked up from germline, CDR1 is ENHRY and CDR2 is SYGVKD. The CDR3 has 14 amino acids. The CDR3 reads CAISELGGAYEQYF. The CDR3 region has the DNA TGTGCCATCAGTGAGTTGGGGGGGGCCTACGAGCAGTACTTC.

This clone showed up just once. This rearrangement joins TRBV19 to TRBJ2-3; 9 nucleotides line up with TRBD2. Germline V gene data show CDR1 as LNHDA and CDR2 as SQIVND (reference sequence). The CDR3 covers 18 residues. Losses at the gene ends were 2 bases for V and 5 bases for J; bases not matched to a gene: 14. The CDR3, as DNA: TGTGCCAGTAGTATAAGGCCCCTCCAGACTAGCGGCTTAGATACGCAGTATTTT. Translation: CASSIRPLQTSGLDTQYF.

The rearrangement uses TRBV29-1 and TRBJ1-1; D call uncertain. The CDR3 has 15 residues. V was cut by 2 bases and J by 1 base, with 14 bases left in between. Germline values: CDR1 SQVTM, CDR2 ANQGSEA. The CDR3 region is CSVERRSGWNTEAFF. The CDR3 DNA is TGCAGCGTTGAAAGGAGGTCGGGTTGGAACACTGAAGCTTTCTTT.

The chain carries TRBV4-1 and TRBJ1-6, with a possible D match to TRBD1 (6 bases). V lost 3 bases and J 9 bases, leaving 27 bases between the germline ends. In germline, CDR1 is MGHRA, CDR2 YSYEKL. The CDR3 totals 19 residues. The CDR3 DNA is TGCGCCAGCAGCCAGGAGACGACACTTCCGGGACAAGTAGGTTCACCCCTCCACTTT. This codes for CASSQETTLPGQVGSPLHF.

V and J are TRBV30 and TRBJ1-4, with D uncertain. The CDR3 contains 14 residues. V was clipped by 7 bases and J by 2 bases, with 14 bases between them. Looked up from germline, CDR1 is GTSNPN and CDR2 is SVGIG (reference sequence). This CDR3 is CASTPGMTNEKLFF. In DNA form, the CDR3 reads TGTGCCTCCACCCCCGGGATGACTAATGAAAAACTGTTTTTT.

The V and J genes are TRBV28 and TRBJ2-1; a weak D match, TRBD2 (6 bases). This CDR3 is built from 15 residues. The germline gives CDR1 MDHEN, CDR2 SYDVKM. Deletions cut 2 bases from V and 3 bases from J, with 11 bases between. The CDR3 coding sequence is TGTGCCAGCAGTTTAGCGGGGCCGAACTACAATGAGCAGTTCTTC. Translation gives CASSLAGPNYNEQFF.

In this sample, this clone turned up once. The V call is TRBV6-2 or TRBV6-3, the J call TRBJ1-2; D gene ambiguous. This CDR3 comprises 14 residues. The germline gives CDR1 MNHEY, CDR2 SVGEGT. V was trimmed by 0 bases and J by 8 bases, leaving 13 bases between them. For the CDR3, the DNA is TGTGCCAGCAGTTACTCGGGCAGGCTTCGGGGCTACACCTTC. Protein sequence: CASSYSGRLRGYTF.

The chain is built from TRBV19 and TRBJ1-5; TRBD1 matches 10 bases. The trim removed 8 bases at V and 5 bases at J, leaving 3 bases unmatched. The CDR3 runs 13 residues. The germline CDR1 and CDR2 sequences are LNHDA and SQIVND (reference sequence). CDR3 loop: CASAGTGDQPQHF. The CDR3 coding sequence is TGTGCCAGTGCCGGGACAGGGGATCAGCCCCAGCATTTT.

The chain combines TRBV29-1 with TRBJ2-1; 8 bases map to TRBD2. This CDR3 contains 13 residues. V was clipped by 7 bases and J by 9 bases; unmatched bases: 11. Germline V gene data show CDR1 as SQVTM and CDR2 as ANQGSEA. The CDR3 is CSANSGLVAEQFF. Written as DNA, the CDR3 is TGCAGCGCCAACTCGGGACTAGTGGCTGAGCAGTTCTTC.

The chain carries TRBV6-5 and TRBJ1-6, with D possibly TRBD1 on 6 matching bases. This CDR3 spans 14 amino acids. In germline, CDR1 is MNHEY, CDR2 SVGAGI. Between the trimmed V and J ends, which lost 6 bases and 9 bases, there was a span of 15 bases. CDR3 amino acids: CASRWTDDPSPLHF. Here the CDR3 DNA reads TGTGCCAGCAGGTGGACAGACGATCCTTCACCCCTCCACTTT.

CDR3 amino acids: CASLFGGNGNTEAFF. In nucleotides, the CDR3 is TGTGCCAGCCTGTTCGGGGGGAATGGGAACACTGAAGCTTTCTTT. The J gene is TRBJ1-1, the V gene TRBV6-5; D perhaps matches TRBD1 (5 bases). Trimming pared 8 bases from V and 1 base from J, leaving 17 bases between. This CDR3 region has 15 residues. Germline lookup yields CDR1 MNHEY and CDR2 SVGAGI.